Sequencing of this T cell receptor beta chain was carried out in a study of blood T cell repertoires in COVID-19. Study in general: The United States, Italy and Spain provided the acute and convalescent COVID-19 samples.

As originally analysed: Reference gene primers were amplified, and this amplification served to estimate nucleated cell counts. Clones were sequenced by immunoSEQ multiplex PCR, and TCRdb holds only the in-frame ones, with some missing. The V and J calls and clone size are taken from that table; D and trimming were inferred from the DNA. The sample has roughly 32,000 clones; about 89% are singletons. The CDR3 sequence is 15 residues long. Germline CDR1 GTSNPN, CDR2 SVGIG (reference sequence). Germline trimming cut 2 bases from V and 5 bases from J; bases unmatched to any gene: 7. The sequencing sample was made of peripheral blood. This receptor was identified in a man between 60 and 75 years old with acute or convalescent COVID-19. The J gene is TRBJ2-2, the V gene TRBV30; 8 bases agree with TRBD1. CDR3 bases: TGTGCCTGGAGTTCCGGACAGGGATGGACCGGGGAGCTGTTTTTT. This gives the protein CAWSSGQGWTGELFF.